Listed here are 3 T cell receptor beta chains from one sample, sequenced in a study of cytomegalovirus exposure and HLA in healthy donors. The PCR made use of 60 Vbeta and 13 Jbeta primers. Sequenced by immunoSEQ multiplex PCR; TCRdb stores in-frame clones only, minus some. The table has 200,000 to 300,000 clones, about 81% seen once. Sequencing input: PBMCs. These receptor sequences come from a woman in her sixties in good health and CMV-seropositive.

The V gene is TRBV6-1, the J gene TRBJ1-5; perhaps TRBD1 as D (5 bases). The CDR3 has 14 residues. In germline, CDR1 is MNHNS, CDR2 SASEGT. V lost 6 bases and J lost 3, with 12 bases in between. CDR3 nucleotides: TGTGCCAGCAGGCCGTGGGGGGACAATCAGCCCCAGCATTTT. It specifies CASRPWGDNQPQHF.

The count of this clone is one. This sequence joins TRBV7-3 and TRBJ2-1; 9 positions agree with TRBD2. The V gene end was trimmed by 2 bases and the J gene end by 7 bases; junction bases not matched to a gene: 6. This CDR3 region has 15 residues. Germline loops: CDR1 SGHTA, CDR2 FQGTGA. CDR3 sequence reads: CASSLFEREANEQFF. In nucleotides, the CDR3 is TGTGCCAGCAGCTTATTTGAGCGGGAGGCAAATGAGCAGTTCTTC.

V and J are TRBV7-9 and TRBJ2-1; D call uncertain. Germline V gene lookup returns CDR1 SEHNR and CDR2 FQNEAQ (reference sequence). CDR3 length: 11 amino acids. Trimming left V 1 base short and J 15 bases short, with 10 bases between. The CDR3 coding sequence is TGTGCCAGCAGCTTAGTTGCGGAGTGGTTCTTC. It encodes CASSLVAEWFF.